This TCR beta chain appears in the sequencing data of a study of blood T cell repertoires in COVID-19. Whole-study context: Samples representing acute and convalescent COVID-19 were sourced from the United States, Italy and Spain. The analysed material was cDNA or gDNA that came from T cells, B-cell-depleted T cells, or PBMCs.

In the original workflow: Reference gene primer amplification gave estimated nucleated cell counts. Assay used: immunoSEQ multiplex PCR; TCRdb lists only in-frame clones, some missing. The V and J calls and clone size are taken from that table; D and trimming were inferred from the DNA. The table records under 500,000 clones, 75% to 90% of them present only once. The CDR3 totals 14 residues. The V end lost 6 bases, the J end lost 3 bases, and 13 bases lay between the germline ends. CDR1 and CDR2 from the germline V gene are MNHEY and SVGAGI. The material sequenced was peripheral blood. V and J are TRBV6-5 and TRBJ2-3, with D possibly TRBD1 on 6 matching bases. The TCR was taken from a woman younger than 45 with acute or convalescent COVID-19. CDR3 nucleotides: TGTGCCAGCAGCTATGACAGGTATACAGATACGCAGTATTTT. Its protein is CASSYDRYTDTQYF.